This section outlines one T cell receptor beta chain sequence together with its context. Its antigen is unknown. The sample belongs to a study of memory CD4+ T cells and cytomegalovirus serostatus. Study details: This sample comes from healthy Belgian adults, fewer than ten CMV seropositive, 24 seronegative. Regarding the study as a whole: Of 150 to 200 reported CMV TCRbeta sequences, some 67 were found in memory CD4+ repertoires.

Single viable CD3+CD4+CD8-CD45RO+ cells were sorted as the memory CD4+ T cells. The table came from immunoSEQ multiplex PCR; TCRdb's copy has only in-frame clones and leaves some out. The sample contains tens of thousands of clones, 82% of which appear only once. Sequencing was done on a sample of memory CD4+ T cells from blood. The source of this sequence is an adult in good health and CMV-seronegative.

The CDR3 coding sequence is TGTGCCAGCAGCTTAAAAAGGGATTCACCCCTCCACTTT. Encoded protein: CASSLKRDSPLHF. V and J are TRBV7-2 and TRBJ1-6; no definite D call. Trimming removed 2 bases from V and 8 bases from J, with 7 bases in between. This CDR3 is 13 amino acids long. Germline V gene lookup returns CDR1 SGHTA and CDR2 FQGNSA.